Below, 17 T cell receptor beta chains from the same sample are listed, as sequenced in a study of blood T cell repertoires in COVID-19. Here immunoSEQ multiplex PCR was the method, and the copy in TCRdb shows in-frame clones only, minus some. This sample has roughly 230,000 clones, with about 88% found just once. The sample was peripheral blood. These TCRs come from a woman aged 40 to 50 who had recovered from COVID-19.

The CDR3 sequence: CASSPSGGDYEQYV. As DNA, the CDR3 is TGTGCCAGCAGCCCAAGCGGAGGGGATTACGAGCAGTACGTC. V is TRBV28 and J is TRBJ2-7; D possibly corresponds to TRBD2 (6 bases). The length of the CDR3 is 14 residues. V was cut by 6 bases and J by 4 bases, with 16 bases left in between. The germline gives CDR1 MDHEN, CDR2 SYDVKM.

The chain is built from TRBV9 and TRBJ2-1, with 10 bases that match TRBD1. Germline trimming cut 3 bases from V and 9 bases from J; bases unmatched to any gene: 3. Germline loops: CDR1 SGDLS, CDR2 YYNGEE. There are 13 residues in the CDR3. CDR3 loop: CASSGDRGTEQFF. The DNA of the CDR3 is TGTGCCAGCAGCGGGGACAGGGGAACTGAGCAGTTCTTC.

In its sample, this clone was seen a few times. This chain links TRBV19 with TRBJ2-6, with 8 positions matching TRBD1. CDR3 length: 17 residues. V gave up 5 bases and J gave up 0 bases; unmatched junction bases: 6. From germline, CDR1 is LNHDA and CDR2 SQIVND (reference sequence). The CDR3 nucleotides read TGTGCCAGTAGTCTGGGGACAGGCCACTCTGGGGCCAACGTCCTGACTTTC. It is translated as CASSLGTGHSGANVLTF.

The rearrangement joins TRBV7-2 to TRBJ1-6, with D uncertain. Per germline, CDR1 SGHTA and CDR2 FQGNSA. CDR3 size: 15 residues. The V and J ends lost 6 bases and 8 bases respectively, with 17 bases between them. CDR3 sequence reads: CASRAGGSQDSPLHF. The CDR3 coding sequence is TGTGCCAGCAGGGCGGGTGGATCTCAGGATTCACCCCTCCACTTT.

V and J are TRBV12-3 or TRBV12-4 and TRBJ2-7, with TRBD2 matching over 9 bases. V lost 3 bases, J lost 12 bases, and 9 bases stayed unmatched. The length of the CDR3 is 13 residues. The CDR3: CASSLAASGNGYF. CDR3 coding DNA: TGTGCCAGCAGTTTGGCGGCTAGCGGGAACGGGTACTTC.

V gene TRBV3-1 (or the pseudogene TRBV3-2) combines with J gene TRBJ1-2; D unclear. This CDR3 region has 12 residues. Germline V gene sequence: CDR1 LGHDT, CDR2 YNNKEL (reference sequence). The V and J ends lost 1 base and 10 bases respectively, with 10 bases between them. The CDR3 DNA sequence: TGTGCCAGCAGCCAAGCGGAGTGGCCCTACACCTTC. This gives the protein CASSQAEWPYTF.

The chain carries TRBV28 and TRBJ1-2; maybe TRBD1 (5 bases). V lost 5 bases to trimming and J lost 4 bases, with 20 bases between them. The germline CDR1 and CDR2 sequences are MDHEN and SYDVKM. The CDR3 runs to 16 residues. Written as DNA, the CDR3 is TGTGCCAGCAGTGTCCCAGGGCTTAGTGGGGTCTATGGCTACACCTTC. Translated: CASSVPGLSGVYGYTF.

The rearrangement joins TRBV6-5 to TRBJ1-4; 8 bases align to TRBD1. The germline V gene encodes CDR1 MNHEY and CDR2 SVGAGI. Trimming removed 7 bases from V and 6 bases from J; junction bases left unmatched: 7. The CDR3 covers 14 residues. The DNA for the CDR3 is TGTGCCAGCACTCCGGGACAGGTAGATGAAAAACTGTTTTTT. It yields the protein CASTPGQVDEKLFF.

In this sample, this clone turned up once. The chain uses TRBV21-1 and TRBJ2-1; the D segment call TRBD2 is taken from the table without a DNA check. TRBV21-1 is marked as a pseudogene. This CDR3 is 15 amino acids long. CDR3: CASSITSCRLGEQFF. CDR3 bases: TGTGCCAGCAGTATTACTAGCTGCAGACTTGGTGAGCAGTTCTTC.

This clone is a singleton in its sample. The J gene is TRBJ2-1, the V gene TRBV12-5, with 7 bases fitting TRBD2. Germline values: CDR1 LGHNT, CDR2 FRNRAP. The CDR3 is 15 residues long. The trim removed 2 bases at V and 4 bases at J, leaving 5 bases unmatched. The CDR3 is CASGLSSGLYNEQFF. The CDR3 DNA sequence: TGTGCTAGTGGTTTGTCTAGCGGCTTATACAATGAGCAGTTCTTC.

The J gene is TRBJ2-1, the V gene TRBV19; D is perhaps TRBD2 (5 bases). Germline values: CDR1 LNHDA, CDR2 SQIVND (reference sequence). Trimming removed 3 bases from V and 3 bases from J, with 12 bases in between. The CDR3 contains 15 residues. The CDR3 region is CASSIVLVSYNEQFF. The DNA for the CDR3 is TGTGCCAGTAGTATTGTACTAGTAAGCTACAATGAGCAGTTCTTC. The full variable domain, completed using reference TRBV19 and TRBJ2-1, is DGGITQSPKYLFRKEGQNVTLSCEQNLNHDAMYWYRQDPGQGLRLIYYSQIVNDFQKGDIAEGYSVSREKKESFPLTVTSAQKNPTAFYLCASSIVLVSYNEQFFGPGTRLTVL.

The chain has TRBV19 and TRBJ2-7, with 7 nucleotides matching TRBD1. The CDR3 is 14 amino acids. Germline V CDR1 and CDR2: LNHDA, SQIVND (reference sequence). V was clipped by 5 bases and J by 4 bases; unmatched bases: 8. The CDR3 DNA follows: TGTGCCAGTAGTCCATGGGGACAGACTTACGAGCAGTACTTC. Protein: CASSPWGQTYEQYF.

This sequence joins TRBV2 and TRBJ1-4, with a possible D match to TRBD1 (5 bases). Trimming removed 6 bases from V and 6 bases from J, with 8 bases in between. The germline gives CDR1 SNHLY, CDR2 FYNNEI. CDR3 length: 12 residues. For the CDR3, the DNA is TGTGCCAGCAGAAAGACAGATGAAAAACTGTTTTTT. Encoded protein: CASRKTDEKLFF.

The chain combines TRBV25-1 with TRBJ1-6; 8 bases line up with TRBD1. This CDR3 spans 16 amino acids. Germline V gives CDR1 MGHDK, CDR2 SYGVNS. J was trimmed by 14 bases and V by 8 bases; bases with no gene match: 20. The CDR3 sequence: CASRGIWTGLQGALHF. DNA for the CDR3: TGTGCCAGCCGTGGGATATGGACAGGGCTTCAAGGGGCCCTCCACTTT.

The CDR3 protein is CASSEGLAGDNEQFF. The CDR3 DNA reads TGCGCCAGCAGCGAAGGACTAGCGGGGGACAATGAGCAGTTCTTC. The chain links TRBV5-1 to TRBJ2-1, with 13 positions matching TRBD2. With 4 bases clipped from V and 5 bases from J, the junction kept 3 bases outside the gene matches. CDR3 size: 15 residues. CDR1 and CDR2 from the germline V gene are SGHRS and YFSETQ.

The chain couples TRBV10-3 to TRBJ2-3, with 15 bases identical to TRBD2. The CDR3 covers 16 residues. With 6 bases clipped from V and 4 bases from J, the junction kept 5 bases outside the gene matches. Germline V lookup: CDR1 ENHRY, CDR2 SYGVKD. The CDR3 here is CAIRPGLAGGPDTQYF. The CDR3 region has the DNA TGTGCCATCAGGCCGGGACTAGCGGGAGGCCCAGATACGCAGTATTTT.

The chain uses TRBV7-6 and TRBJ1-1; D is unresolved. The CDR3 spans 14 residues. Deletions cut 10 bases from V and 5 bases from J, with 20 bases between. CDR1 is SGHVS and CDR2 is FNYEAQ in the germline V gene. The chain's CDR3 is CATKGPGPGTEAFF. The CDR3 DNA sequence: TGTGCCACAAAAGGACCGGGCCCGGGAACTGAAGCTTTCTTT.